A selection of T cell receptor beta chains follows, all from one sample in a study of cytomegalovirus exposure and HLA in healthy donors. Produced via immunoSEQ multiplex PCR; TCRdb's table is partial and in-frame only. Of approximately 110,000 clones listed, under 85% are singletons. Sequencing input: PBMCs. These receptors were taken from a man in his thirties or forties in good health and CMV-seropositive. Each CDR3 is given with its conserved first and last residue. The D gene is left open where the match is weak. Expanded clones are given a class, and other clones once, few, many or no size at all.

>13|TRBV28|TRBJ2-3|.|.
CASTTSRADTQYF
TGTGCCAGCACCACCAGCAGGGCAGATACGCAGTATTTT
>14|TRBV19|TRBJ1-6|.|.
CASSNQGRNSPLHF
TGTGCCAGTAGTAATCAGGGGCGAAATTCACCCCTCCACTTT
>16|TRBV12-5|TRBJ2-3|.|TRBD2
CASGLERGGTTDTQYF
TGTGCTAGTGGTCTGGAGCGGGGGGGCACCACAGATACGCAGTATTTT
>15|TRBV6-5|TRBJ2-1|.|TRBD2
CASRPGLAGYNEQFF
TGTGCCAGCAGACCGGGACTAGCGGGGTACAATGAGCAGTTCTTC
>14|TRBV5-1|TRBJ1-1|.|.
CASSLAGGAGEAFF
TGCGCCAGCAGCCTGGCCGGAGGGGCCGGTGAAGCTTTCTTT
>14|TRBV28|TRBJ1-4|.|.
CASGSSTALEKLFF
TGTGCCAGCGGATCTAGTACGGCTCTTGAAAAACTGTTTTTT
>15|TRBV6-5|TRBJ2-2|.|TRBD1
CASRTGGAGTGELFF
TGTGCCAGCAGGACAGGGGGCGCGGGCACCGGGGAGCTGTTTTTT
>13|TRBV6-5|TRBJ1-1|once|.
CASSESWGRTAFF
TGTGCCAGCAGTGAATCTTGGGGGCGAACAGCTTTCTTT
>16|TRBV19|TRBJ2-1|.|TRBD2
CASSTAGGPLGDEQFF
TGTGCCAGTAGTACAGCGGGGGGGCCATTGGGGGATGAGCAGTTCTTC
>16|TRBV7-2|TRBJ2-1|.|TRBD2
CASSTHPGTSYNEQFF
TGTGCCAGCAGCACTCACCCCGGGACTAGCTACAATGAGCAGTTCTTC
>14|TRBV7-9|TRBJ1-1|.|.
CASSPMQGYTEAFF
TGTGCCAGCAGCCCGATGCAGGGCTACACTGAAGCTTTCTTT
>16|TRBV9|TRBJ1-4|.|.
CASSPNPGTTNEKLFF
TGTGCCAGCAGTCCCAACCCGGGGACAACTAATGAAAAACTGTTTTTT
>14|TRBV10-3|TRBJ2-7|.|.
CAIRLATGTGEQYF
TGTGCCATCAGGCTGGCCACAGGGACGGGGGAGCAGTACTTC
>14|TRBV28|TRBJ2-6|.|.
CASGVPPGANVLTF
TGTGCCAGCGGAGTCCCCCCCGGGGCCAACGTCCTGACTTTC
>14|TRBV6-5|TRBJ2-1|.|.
CASSYSNRVNEQFF
TGTGCCAGCAGTTACTCGAACCGGGTCAATGAGCAGTTCTTC
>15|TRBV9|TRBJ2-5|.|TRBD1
CASSGWGTGEETQYF
TGTGCCAGCAGCGGCTGGGGGACAGGGGAAGAGACCCAGTACTTC
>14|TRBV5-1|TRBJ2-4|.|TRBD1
CASSWGTGGNIQYF
TGCGCCAGCAGCTGGGGGACAGGGGGAAACATTCAGTACTTC
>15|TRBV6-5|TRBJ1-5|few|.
CASSYVAGSNQPQHF
TGTGCCAGCAGTTACGTTGCAGGGAGCAATCAGCCCCAGCATTTT
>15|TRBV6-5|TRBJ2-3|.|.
CASSLTGGDTDTQYF
TGTGCCAGCAGCCTAACAGGGGGGGACACAGATACGCAGTATTTT
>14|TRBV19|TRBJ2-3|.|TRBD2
CASSRLANTDTQYF
TGTGCCAGTAGCCGACTAGCGAACACAGATACGCAGTATTTT
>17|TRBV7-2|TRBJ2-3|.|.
CASSLLGGAPPTDTQYF
TGTGCCAGCAGCTTACTGGGCGGGGCCCCCCCCACAGATACGCAGTATTTT
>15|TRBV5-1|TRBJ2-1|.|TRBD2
CASSPGLAVNNEQFF
TGCGCCAGCAGCCCGGGACTAGCGGTTAACAATGAGCAGTTCTTC
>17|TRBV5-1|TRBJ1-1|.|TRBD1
CASSLTIPTGLRTEAFF
TGCGCCAGCAGCTTGACGATCCCGACAGGGTTGCGCACTGAAGCTTTCTTT
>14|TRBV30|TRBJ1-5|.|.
CAWRGSGGNQPQHF
TGTGCCTGGAGGGGCAGCGGGGGCAATCAGCCCCAGCATTTT
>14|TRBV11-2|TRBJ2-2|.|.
CASRLGWWGGELFF
TGTGCCAGCAGACTAGGGTGGTGGGGCGGGGAGCTGTTTTTT
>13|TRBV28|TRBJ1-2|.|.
CASRDTTNYGYTF
TGTGCCAGCCGGGACACTACTAACTATGGCTACACCTTC
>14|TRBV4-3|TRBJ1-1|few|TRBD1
CASSFRTGDIEAFF
TGCGCCAGCAGCTTTCGGACAGGGGACATTGAAGCTTTCTTT
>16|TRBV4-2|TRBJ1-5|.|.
CASSQESAGNVQPRHF
TGTGCCAGCAGCCAAGAGTCGGCAGGGAACGTCCAGCCCCGGCATTTT
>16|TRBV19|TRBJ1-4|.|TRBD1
CASSLGTGGGNEKLFF
TGTGCCAGTAGTCTCGGGACAGGGGGCGGAAATGAAAAACTGTTTTTT
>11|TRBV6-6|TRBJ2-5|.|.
CARGGKETQYF
TGTGCCAGAGGGGGAAAAGAGACCCAGTACTTC
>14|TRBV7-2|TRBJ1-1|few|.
CASSLSRVNTEAFF
TGTGCCAGCAGCTTGAGCAGGGTGAACACTGAAGCTTTCTTT
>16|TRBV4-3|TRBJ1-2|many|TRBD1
CASSQAVLGGQDGYTF
TGCGCCAGCAGCCAAGCGGTTTTGGGGGGACAGGATGGCTACACCTTC